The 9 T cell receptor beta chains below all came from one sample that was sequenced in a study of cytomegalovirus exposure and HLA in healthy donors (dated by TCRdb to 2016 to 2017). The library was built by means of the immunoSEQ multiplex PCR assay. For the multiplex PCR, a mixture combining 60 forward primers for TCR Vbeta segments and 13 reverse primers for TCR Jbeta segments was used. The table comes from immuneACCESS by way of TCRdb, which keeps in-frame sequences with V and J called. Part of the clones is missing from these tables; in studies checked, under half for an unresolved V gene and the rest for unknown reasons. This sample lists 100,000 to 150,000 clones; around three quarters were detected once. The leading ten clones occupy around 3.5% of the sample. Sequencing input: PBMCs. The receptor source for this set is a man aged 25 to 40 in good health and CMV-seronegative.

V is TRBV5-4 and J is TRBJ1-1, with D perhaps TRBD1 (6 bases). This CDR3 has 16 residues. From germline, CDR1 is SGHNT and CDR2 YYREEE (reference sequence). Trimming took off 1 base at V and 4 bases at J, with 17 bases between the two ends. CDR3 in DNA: TGTGCCAGCAGCTTGCTTCCGCGGGAGGGGGGCACTGAAGCTTTCTTT. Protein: CASSLLPREGGTEAFF.

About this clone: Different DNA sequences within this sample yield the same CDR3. CDR3 residues: CASSLGLQETQYF. CDR3 in DNA: TGCGCCAGCAGCCTCGGACTGCAAGAGACCCAGTACTTC. The rearrangement uses TRBV5-1 and TRBJ2-5; a weak D match, TRBD2 (5 bases). Germline CDR1 SGHRS, CDR2 YFSETQ. V gave up 4 bases and J gave up 2 bases, with 9 bases separating them. The CDR3 length is 13 residues.

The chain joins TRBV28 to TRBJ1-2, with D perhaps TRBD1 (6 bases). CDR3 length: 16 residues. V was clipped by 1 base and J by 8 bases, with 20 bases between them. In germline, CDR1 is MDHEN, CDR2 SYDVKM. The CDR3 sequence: CASSLSDLQGSQGYTF. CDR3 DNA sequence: TGTGCCAGCAGTTTATCAGACCTACAGGGTTCACAAGGCTACACCTTC.

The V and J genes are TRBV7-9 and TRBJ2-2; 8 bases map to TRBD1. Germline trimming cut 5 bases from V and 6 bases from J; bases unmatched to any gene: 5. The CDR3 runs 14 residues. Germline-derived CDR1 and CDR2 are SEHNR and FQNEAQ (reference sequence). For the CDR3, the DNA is TGTGCCAGCAGCGACAGGGGTCGGGCCGGGGAGCTGTTTTTT. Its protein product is CASSDRGRAGELFF.

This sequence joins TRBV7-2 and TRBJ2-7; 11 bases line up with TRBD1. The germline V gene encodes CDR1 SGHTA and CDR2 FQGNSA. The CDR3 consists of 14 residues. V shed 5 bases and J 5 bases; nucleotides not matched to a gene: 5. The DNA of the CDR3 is TGTGCCAGCAGCCGGGACAGGGGGGCTGACGAGCAGTACTTC. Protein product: CASSRDRGADEQYF.

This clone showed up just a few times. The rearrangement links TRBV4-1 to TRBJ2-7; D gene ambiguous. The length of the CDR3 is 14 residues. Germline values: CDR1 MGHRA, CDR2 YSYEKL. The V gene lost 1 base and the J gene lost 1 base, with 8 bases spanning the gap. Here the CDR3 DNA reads TGCGCCAGCAGCCAAGTGAGACTGTCCTACGAGCAGTACTTC. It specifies CASSQVRLSYEQYF.

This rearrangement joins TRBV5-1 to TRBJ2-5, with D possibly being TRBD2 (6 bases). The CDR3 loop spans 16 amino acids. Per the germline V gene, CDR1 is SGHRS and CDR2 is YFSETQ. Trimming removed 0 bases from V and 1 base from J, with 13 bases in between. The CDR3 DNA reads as TGCGCCAGCAGCTTGGATGCGGCGGGACTCCAAGAGACCCAGTACTTC. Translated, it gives CASSLDAAGLQETQYF.

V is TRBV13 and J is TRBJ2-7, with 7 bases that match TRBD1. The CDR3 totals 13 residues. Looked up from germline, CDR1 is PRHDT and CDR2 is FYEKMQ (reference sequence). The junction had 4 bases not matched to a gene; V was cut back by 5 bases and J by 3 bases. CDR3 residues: CASSRGQVYEQYF. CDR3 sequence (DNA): TGTGCCAGCAGCCGTGGACAGGTCTACGAGCAGTACTTC.

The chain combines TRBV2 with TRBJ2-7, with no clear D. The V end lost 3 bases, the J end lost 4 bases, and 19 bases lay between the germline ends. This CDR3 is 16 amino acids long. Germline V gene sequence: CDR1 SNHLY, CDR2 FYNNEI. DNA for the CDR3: TGTGCCAGCAGTGAGTTTCAGGAAGGCAGTAAGTACGAGCAGTACTTC. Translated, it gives CASSEFQEGSKYEQYF.